The 21 T cell receptor beta chains in this list originate from one sample, sequenced in a study of cytomegalovirus exposure and HLA in healthy donors. Researchers ran the PCR with 60 Vbeta and 13 Jbeta primers. Only in-frame clones appear in the TCRdb table, and some are missing; sequencing was by immunoSEQ multiplex PCR. This sample carries about 140,000 clones, with 2% to 2.5% going to the ten biggest clones. The source material was PBMCs. The receptors derive from a woman aged 18-29 years in good health and CMV-seronegative.

V gene TRBV7-9 combines with J gene TRBJ1-2; 9 bases are shared with TRBD1. Trimming removed 3 bases from V and 7 bases from J; junction bases left unmatched: 6. The CDR3 spans 14 residues. In germline, CDR1 is SEHNR, CDR2 FQNEAQ (reference sequence). Here the CDR3 reads CASSLLDRGSGYTF. The DNA for the CDR3 is TGTGCCAGCAGCTTGTTGGACAGGGGCAGTGGCTACACCTTC.

The chain couples TRBV6-6 to TRBJ1-5; 7 bases map to TRBD1. Germline trimming cut 2 bases from V and 7 bases from J; bases unmatched to any gene: 5. Germline V gene lookup returns CDR1 MNHNY and CDR2 SVGAGI (reference sequence). This CDR3 has 14 amino acids. The CDR3 loop is CASSYRDRDQPQHF. The CDR3 bases are TGTGCCAGCAGTTACCGAGACAGGGACCAGCCCCAGCATTTT.

This rearrangement joins TRBV9 to TRBJ2-7; D is uncertain. The germline V gene encodes CDR1 SGDLS and CDR2 YYNGEE. The V end lost 3 bases, the J end lost 6 bases, and 10 bases lay between the germline ends. The CDR3 contains 12 residues. CDR3 sequence reads: CASSGQVGEQYF. The DNA for the CDR3 is TGTGCCAGCAGCGGACAAGTAGGCGAGCAGTACTTC.

V gene TRBV11-2 combines with J gene TRBJ2-1, with TRBD1 identical over 10 bases. V shed 6 bases, J shed 4 bases, and the junction held 6 bases outside the gene matches. This CDR3 contains 15 residues. Germline assignment: CDR1 SGHAT and CDR2 FQNNGV. In DNA, the CDR3 is TGTGCCAGCAGTCTTGGACAGGGGGGTTACAATGAGCAGTTCTTC. As protein: CASSLGQGGYNEQFF.

The DNA of the CDR3 is TGCGCCAGCAGCTTGGCGCAGGCAGAGCAGTACTTC. This sequence encodes CASSLAQAEQYF. The chain carries TRBV5-1 and TRBJ2-7, with no clear D. The length of the CDR3 is 12 residues. The V and J ends lost 0 bases and 7 bases respectively, with 8 bases between them. CDR1 SGHRS and CDR2 YFSETQ come from the germline V gene.

This chain links TRBV6-6 with TRBJ2-5; D unclear. Trimming cost V 3 bases and J 4 bases, with 15 bases left between them. The CDR3 consists of 15 residues. Germline CDR1 reads MNHNY; CDR2 reads SVGAGI (reference sequence). This chain's CDR3 is CASSYPQSKGETQYF. The CDR3 region has the DNA TGTGCCAGCAGTTATCCACAGTCAAAAGGAGAGACCCAGTACTTC.

This sequence joins TRBV6-6 and TRBJ2-3, with TRBD1 identical over 10 bases. The CDR3 length is 15 residues. CDR1 MNHNY and CDR2 SVGAGI come from the germline V gene (reference sequence). Trimming took 6 bases from V and 4 from J; bases not matched to a gene: 7. The CDR3 is CASSGQGVPSDTQYF. As DNA, the CDR3 is TGTGCCAGCAGCGGACAGGGGGTGCCCTCAGATACGCAGTATTTT.

Notes on this clone: Likely a read error: the CDR3 ends without its conserved phenylalanine or tryptophan. The genes are TRBV6-5 and TRBJ1-2; the D is unclear. The CDR3 is made up of 11 amino acids. V was trimmed by 4 bases and J by 8 bases, leaving 8 bases between them. Looked up from germline, CDR1 is MNHEY and CDR2 is SVGAGI. CDR3 in amino acids: CASSSQGGYTL. The CDR3 region has the DNA TGTGCCAGCAGTTCTCAAGGAGGCTACACCCTC.

The rearrangement uses TRBV28 and TRBJ2-5; D is possibly TRBD1 (5 bases). Trimming shortened V by 1 base and J by 4 bases, and 7 bases separated the two germline ends. In germline, CDR1 is MDHEN, CDR2 SYDVKM. The CDR3 covers 13 residues. CDR3 DNA sequence: TGTGCCAGCAGTTTATTCCAGGGAGAGACCCAGTACTTC. Its protein is CASSLFQGETQYF.

V and J are TRBV27 and TRBJ1-5; D might be TRBD1 (6 bases). CDR3 length equals 16 residues. CDR1 and CDR2 from the germline V gene are MNHEY and SMNVEV (reference sequence). The V and J ends lost 8 bases and 5 bases respectively, with 22 bases between them. The CDR3 spells CASEQFRTEQYQPQHF. The CDR3 bases are TGTGCCAGCGAGCAGTTCCGGACAGAGCAATATCAGCCCCAGCATTTT.

The genes are TRBV6-5 and TRBJ1-2; D ambiguous. This CDR3 region has 14 residues. Per the germline V gene, CDR1 is MNHEY and CDR2 is SVGAGI. Trimming shortened V by 0 bases and J by 2 bases, and 7 bases separated the two germline ends. This CDR3 reads CASSYSPQNYGYTF. The CDR3 DNA follows: TGTGCCAGCAGTTACTCACCCCAGAACTATGGCTACACCTTC.

V and J are TRBV6-6 and TRBJ1-2; D is possibly TRBD1 (6 bases). Per germline, CDR1 MNHNY and CDR2 SVGAGI (reference sequence). The CDR3 totals 14 residues. V was trimmed by 6 bases and J by 2 bases, leaving 13 bases between them. The CDR3 nucleotides are TGTGCCAGCAGGGTTGGACAGTCCAACTATGGCTACACCTTC. Its protein product is CASRVGQSNYGYTF.

The chain couples TRBV11-2 to TRBJ1-2, with D perhaps matching TRBD1 (6 bases). Trimming cost V 5 bases and J 1 base, with 20 bases left between them. This CDR3 contains 17 residues. Germline V CDR1 and CDR2: SGHAT, FQNNGV. The CDR3 coding sequence is TGTGCCAGCAGCCGGGGAGGGGGGCCGGGCCTTAACTATGGCTACACCTTC. It encodes CASSRGGGPGLNYGYTF. The entire variable domain, with the rest obtained from reference TRBV11-2 and TRBJ1-2, is as follows: EAGVAQSPRYKIIEKRQSVAFWCNPISGHATLYWYQQILGQGPKLLIQFQNNGVVDDSQLPKDRFSAERLKGVDSTLKIQPAKLEDSAVYLCASSRGGGPGLNYGYTFGSGTRLTVV.

This chain links TRBV6-1 with TRBJ2-1; D is possibly TRBD1 (6 bases). CDR3 length equals 12 residues. CDR1 and CDR2 from the germline V gene are MNHNS and SASEGT. Trimming stripped 4 bases from V and 6 bases from J, with 7 bases between. The CDR3 bases are TGTGCCAGCAGTGTGACAGGCAATGAGCAGTTCTTC. Amino acid sequence: CASSVTGNEQFF.

The V gene is TRBV19, the J gene TRBJ2-7; 7 bases agree with TRBD1. Germline lookup yields CDR1 LNHDA and CDR2 SQIVND (reference sequence). V shed 3 bases and J 0 bases; nucleotides not matched to a gene: 5. The length of the CDR3 is 15 residues. The CDR3 reads CASSIMSGGSYEQYF. The CDR3 DNA is TGTGCCAGTAGTATTATGTCAGGGGGCTCCTACGAGCAGTACTTC.

On this clone itself: The junction departs from germline at one end; a sequencing error may be responsible. CDR3 bases: TGCGCCAGCGGCTTTGACAGGGGCCCCTACAATGAGCAGTTCTTC. This gives the protein CASGFDRGPYNEQFF. This chain uses TRBV5-1 with TRBJ2-1; 8 bases are a match to TRBD1. The CDR3 runs to 15 residues. Germline assignment: CDR1 SGHRS and CDR2 YFSETQ. The variable domain in full, with the rest retrieved from reference TRBV5-1 and TRBJ2-1, is KAGVTQTPRYLIKTRGQQVTLSCSPISGHRSVSWYQQTPGQGLQFLFEYFSETQRNKGNFPGRFSGRQFSNSRSEMNVSTLELGDSALYLCASGFDRGPYNEQFFGPGTRLTVL.

This sequence joins TRBV10-3 and TRBJ2-3; 10 bases map to TRBD2. The V gene's germline CDR1 is ENHRY and CDR2 SYGVKD. The V gene end was trimmed by 3 bases and the J gene end by 0 bases; junction bases not matched to a gene: 3. CDR3 length: 16 amino acids. DNA for the CDR3: TGTGCCATCAGTGACTCGACTAGCGGGAGCACAGATACGCAGTATTTT. Its translation: CAISDSTSGSTDTQYF.

The chain carries TRBV11-2 and TRBJ2-1, with 10 bases fitting TRBD2. The V gene end was trimmed by 4 bases and the J gene end by 4 bases; junction bases not matched to a gene: 4. CDR3 length: 15 amino acids. Germline V gene sequence: CDR1 SGHAT, CDR2 FQNNGV. The CDR3 nucleotides read TGTGCCAGCAGCTCAGGGACTAGCGTATACAATGAGCAGTTCTTC. It codes for CASSSGTSVYNEQFF.

The chain is built from TRBV7-9 and TRBJ2-7, with D maybe TRBD2 (5 bases). The CDR3 is made up of 15 amino acids. Germline V lookup: CDR1 SEHNR, CDR2 FQNEAQ (reference sequence). Deletions cut 7 bases from V and 0 bases from J, with 16 bases between. For the CDR3, the DNA is TGTGCCAGCACCACCCTTAGCGCAAACTCCTACGAGCAGTACTTC. Translated, it gives CASTTLSANSYEQYF.

The V call is TRBV2, the J call TRBJ1-5, with TRBD1 matching 7 bases. The CDR3 runs to 15 residues. Looked up from germline, CDR1 is SNHLY and CDR2 is FYNNEI. Unmatched junction bases numbered 5, after V lost 3 bases and J lost 3 bases. The CDR3 DNA is TGTGCCAGCAGTGATGGTGGACAGGACAATCAGCCCCAGCATTTT. It is translated as CASSDGGQDNQPQHF.

The chain is built from TRBV7-2 and TRBJ2-7, with TRBD2 identical over 13 bases. The CDR3 is made up of 15 amino acids. Per germline, CDR1 SGHTA and CDR2 FQGNSA. Trimming removed 3 bases from V and 6 bases from J; junction bases left unmatched: 5. CDR3 region: CASSLAGLAGVEQYF. The CDR3 DNA reads as TGTGCCAGCAGCTTGGCCGGACTAGCGGGAGTCGAGCAGTACTTC.